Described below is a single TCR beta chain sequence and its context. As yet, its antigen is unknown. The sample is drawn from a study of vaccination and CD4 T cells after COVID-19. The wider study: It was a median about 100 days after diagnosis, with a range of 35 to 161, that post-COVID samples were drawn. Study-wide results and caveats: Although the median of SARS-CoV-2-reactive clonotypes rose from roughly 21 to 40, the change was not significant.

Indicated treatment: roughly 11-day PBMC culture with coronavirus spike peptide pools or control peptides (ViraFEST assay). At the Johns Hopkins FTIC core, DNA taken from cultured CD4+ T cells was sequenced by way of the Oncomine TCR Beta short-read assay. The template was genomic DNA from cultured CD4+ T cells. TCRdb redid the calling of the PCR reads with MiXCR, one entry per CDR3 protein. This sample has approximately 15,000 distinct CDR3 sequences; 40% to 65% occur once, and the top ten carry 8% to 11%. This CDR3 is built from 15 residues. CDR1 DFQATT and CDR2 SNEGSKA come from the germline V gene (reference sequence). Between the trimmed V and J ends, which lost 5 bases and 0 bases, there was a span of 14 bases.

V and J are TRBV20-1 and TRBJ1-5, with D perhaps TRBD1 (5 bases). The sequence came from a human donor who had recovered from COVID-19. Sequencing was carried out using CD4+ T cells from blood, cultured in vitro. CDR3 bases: TGCAGTGCTGGGCGGGACCGTTATAGCAATCAGCCCCAGCATTTT. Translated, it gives CSAGRDRYSNQPQHF.